The rows below give T cell receptor beta chains drawn from one sample of a study of blood T cell repertoires in COVID-19. Method: immunoSEQ multiplex PCR; TCRdb's copy keeps in-frame clones and lacks some. The data show 200,000 to 250,000 clones, about 83% seen once. Sequences were obtained from peripheral blood. The receptors here all came from a young woman with COVID-19, enrolled during active disease. Each CDR3 is given with its conserved first and last residue. The D gene is left open where the match is weak.

>NA|TRBJ1-3|TRBV5-4
CASSLDRSGNTIYF
TGTGCCAGCAGCTTGGACCGGAGTGGAAACACCATATATTTT
>TRBD1|TRBJ1-2|TRBV19
CASSYKQGTYYGYTF
TGTGCCAGCAGCTATAAACAGGGGACATACTATGGCTACACCTTC
>NA|TRBJ2-7|TRBV3-1/TRBV3-2
CASSQELRFYEQYF
TGTGCCAGCAGCCAAGAGCTACGGTTCTACGAGCAGTACTTC
>NA|TRBJ2-5|TRBV5-4
CASKVGRGERETQYF
TGTGCCAGCAAAGTTGGCCGCGGGGAAAGGGAGACCCAGTACTTC
>NA|TRBJ2-7|TRBV30
CAWSYQAYEQYF
TGTGCCTGGAGTTACCAGGCCTACGAGCAGTACTTC
>NA|TRBJ2-3|TRBV5-1
CASQTQASTDTQYF
TGCGCCTCACAAACACAGGCTAGCACAGATACGCAGTATTTT
>NA|TRBJ1-1|TRBV14
CASSQTQGITEAFF
TGTGCCAGCAGCCAGACACAGGGCATCACTGAAGCTTTCTTT
>TRBD2|TRBJ2-3|TRBV18
CASSSQIGSGGTDTQYF
TGTGCCAGCTCTTCGCAAATCGGGAGCGGGGGTACAGATACGCAGTATTTT
>NA|TRBJ1-4|TRBV13
CASSSRALWEKLFF
TGTGCCAGCAGCTCGAGGGCTTTGTGGGAAAAACTGTTTTTT
>TRBD2|TRBJ2-3|TRBV7-2
CASSRGGDTQYF
TGTGCCAGCAGCCGGGGGGGAGATACGCAGTATTTT